This T cell receptor beta chain emerged from a study of control samples from healthy donors and cancer patients. Trimming removed 6 bases from V and 0 bases from J, with 13 bases in between. The germline CDR1 and CDR2 sequences are SGHRS and YFSETQ. CDR3 length: 14 residues. TCRdb's copy holds only in-frame clones and misses some; the assay was immunoSEQ multiplex PCR. The profile shows about 120,000 clones, roughly 90% of them singletons. Sequencing was done on a sample of PBMCs. This chain uses TRBV5-1 with TRBJ2-7; D might be TRBD2 (7 bases). The receptor's source is a woman aged 55 to 70 with lung cancer. CDR3 bases: TGCGCCAGCAAGGGGGGGACCAGCTCCTACGAGCAGTACTTC. Its translation: CASKGGTSSYEQYF.